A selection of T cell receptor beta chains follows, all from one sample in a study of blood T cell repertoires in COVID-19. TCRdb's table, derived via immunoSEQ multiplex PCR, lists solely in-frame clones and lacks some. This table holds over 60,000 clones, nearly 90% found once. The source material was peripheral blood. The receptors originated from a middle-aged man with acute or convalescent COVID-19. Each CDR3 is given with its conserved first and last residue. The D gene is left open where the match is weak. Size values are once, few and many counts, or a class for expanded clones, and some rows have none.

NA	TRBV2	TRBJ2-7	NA	CASTMRQALNYEQYF	TGTGCCAGCACGATGCGACAGGCCCTAAATTACGAGCAGTACTTC
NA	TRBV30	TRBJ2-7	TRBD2	CAWSVPVTSGRATYEQYF	TGTGCCTGGAGCGTTCCCGTAACTAGCGGGAGGGCCACCTACGAGCAGTACTTC
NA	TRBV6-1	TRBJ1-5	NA	CASSEGWAPNQPQHF	TGTGCCAGCAGTGAAGGATGGGCCCCTAATCAGCCCCAGCATTTT
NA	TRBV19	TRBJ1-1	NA	CASTPSGWGNTEAFF	TGTGCCAGTACTCCCTCGGGGTGGGGGAACACTGAAGCTTTCTTT
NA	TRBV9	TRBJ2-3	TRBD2	CASQLDLSGRSTDTQYF	TGTGCCAGCCAACTGGACTTGAGCGGGAGGAGCACAGATACGCAGTATTTT
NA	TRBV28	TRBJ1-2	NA	CASSSSTVPYGYTF	TGTGCCAGCAGTTCGTCGACAGTGCCCTATGGCTACACCTTC
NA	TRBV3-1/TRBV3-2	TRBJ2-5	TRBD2	CASSQRGLAGGRETQYF	TGTGCCAGCAGCCAGAGGGGACTAGCGGGAGGTCGGGAGACCCAGTACTTC
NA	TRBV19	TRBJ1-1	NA	CASSISQGGTEAFF	TGTGCCAGTAGTATATCTCAGGGAGGGACTGAAGCTTTCTTT
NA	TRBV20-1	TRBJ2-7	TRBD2	CSASELREGPLSYEQYF	TGCAGTGCTAGTGAGTTGCGGGAGGGACCCCTTTCCTACGAGCAGTACTTC
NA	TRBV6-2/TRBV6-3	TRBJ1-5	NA	CASSYSRGNQPQHF	TGTGCCAGCAGTTACTCGAGGGGCAATCAGCCCCAGCATTTT
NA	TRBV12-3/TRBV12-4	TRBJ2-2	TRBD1	CASSWDRVRELFF	TGTGCCAGCAGTTGGGACAGGGTCCGGGAGCTGTTTTTT
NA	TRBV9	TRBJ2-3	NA	CASASADTQYF	TGTGCCAGCGCTAGCGCAGATACGCAGTATTTT
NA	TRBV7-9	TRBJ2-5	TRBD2	CASSYPGLASETQYF	TGTGCCAGCAGTTACCCGGGACTAGCATCAGAGACCCAGTACTTC
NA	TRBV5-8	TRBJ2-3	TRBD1	CASSRGQGAADTQYF	TGTGCCAGCAGCCGCGGACAGGGGGCGGCAGATACGCAGTATTTT
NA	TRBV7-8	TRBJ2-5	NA	CASSLFTAQETQYF	TGTGCCAGCAGCTTATTTACAGCCCAAGAGACCCAGTACTTC
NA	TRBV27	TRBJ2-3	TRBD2	CASSLAGAGTDTQYF	TGTGCCAGCAGTTTAGCGGGAGCTGGCACAGATACGCAGTATTTT
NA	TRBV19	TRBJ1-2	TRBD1	CASSSQDREYGYTF	TGTGCCAGTAGTTCCCAGGACAGGGAATATGGCTACACCTTC
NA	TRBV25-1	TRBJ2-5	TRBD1	CASGSGTGVLYQETQYF	TGTGCCAGCGGATCCGGGACAGGGGTCCTGTACCAAGAGACCCAGTACTTC
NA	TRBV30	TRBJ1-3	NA	CAWSQGRDSGNTIYF	TGTGCCTGGAGTCAGGGGAGGGACTCTGGAAACACCATATATTTT
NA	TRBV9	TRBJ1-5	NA	CASSVAAGEGLGSQHF	TGTGCCAGCAGCGTAGCCGCAGGGGAGGGTTTAGGCTCCCAGCATTTT
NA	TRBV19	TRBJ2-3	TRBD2	CASRDSGITDTQYF	TGTGCCAGTAGAGACAGCGGGATCACAGATACGCAGTATTTT
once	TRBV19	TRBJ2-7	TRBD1	CASSKGQVLLSDFGEQYF	TGTGCCAGTAGTAAGGGACAGGTCTTATTGTCTGATTTCGGCGAGCAGTACTTC
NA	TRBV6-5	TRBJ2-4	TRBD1	CASSSRTGFIQYF	TGTGCCAGCAGTTCCCGGACAGGGTTCATTCAGTACTTC
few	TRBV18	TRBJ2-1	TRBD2	CASSQSKAGIYNEQFF	TGTGCCAGCTCACAGTCAAAAGCGGGAATCTACAATGAGCAGTTCTTC
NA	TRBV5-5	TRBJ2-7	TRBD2	CASILAGDSYEQYF	TGTGCCAGCATCCTAGCGGGGGACTCCTACGAGCAGTACTTC
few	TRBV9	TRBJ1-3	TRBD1	CASRKGAASGNTIYF	TGTGCCAGCAGAAAGGGGGCGGCCTCTGGAAACACCATATATTTT
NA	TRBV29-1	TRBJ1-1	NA	CSVGRGGTAEAFF	TGCAGCGTCGGTAGGGGGGGTACGGCTGAAGCTTTCTTT
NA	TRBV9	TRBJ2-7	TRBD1	CASSVGGQGNEQYF	TGTGCCAGCAGCGTAGGGGGACAGGGGAACGAGCAGTACTTC
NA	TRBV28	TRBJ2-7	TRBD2	CASRRVGLAGGDYEQYF	TGTGCCAGCAGGAGAGTGGGACTAGCGGGAGGGGACTACGAGCAGTACTTC